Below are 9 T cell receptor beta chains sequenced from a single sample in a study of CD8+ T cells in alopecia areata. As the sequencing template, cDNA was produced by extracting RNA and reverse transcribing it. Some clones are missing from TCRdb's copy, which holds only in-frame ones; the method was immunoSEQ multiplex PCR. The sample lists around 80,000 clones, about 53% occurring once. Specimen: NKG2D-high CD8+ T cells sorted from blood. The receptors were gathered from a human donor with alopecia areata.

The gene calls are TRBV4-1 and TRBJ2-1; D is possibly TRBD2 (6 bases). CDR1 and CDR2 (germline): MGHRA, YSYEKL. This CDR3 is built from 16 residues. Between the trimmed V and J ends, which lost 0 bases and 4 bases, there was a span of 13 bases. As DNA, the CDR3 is TGCGCCAGCAGCCAAGATTTGGGAGGATCTTACAATGAGCAGTTCTTC. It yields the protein CASSQDLGGSYNEQFF.

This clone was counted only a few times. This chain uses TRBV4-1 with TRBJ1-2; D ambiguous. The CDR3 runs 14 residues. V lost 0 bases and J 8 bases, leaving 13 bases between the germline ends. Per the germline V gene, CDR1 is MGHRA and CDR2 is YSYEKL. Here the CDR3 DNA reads TGCGCCAGCAGCCAAGAGGGCCCCGTGGGCGGCTACACCTTC. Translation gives CASSQEGPVGGYTF.

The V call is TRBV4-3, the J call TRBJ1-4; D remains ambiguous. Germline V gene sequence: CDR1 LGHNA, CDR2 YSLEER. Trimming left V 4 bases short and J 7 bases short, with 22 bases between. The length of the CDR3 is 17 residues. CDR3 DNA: TGCGCCAGCAGCCGCGGTACCGGGAGTAAATATCGTGAAAAACTGTTTTTT. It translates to CASSRGTGSKYREKLFF.

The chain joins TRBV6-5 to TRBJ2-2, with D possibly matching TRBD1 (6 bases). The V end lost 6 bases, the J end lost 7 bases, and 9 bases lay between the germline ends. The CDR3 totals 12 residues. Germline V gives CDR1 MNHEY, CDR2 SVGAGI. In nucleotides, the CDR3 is TGTGCCAGCAGCCAGGACAGCGGGGAGCTGTTTTTT. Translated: CASSQDSGELFF.

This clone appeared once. This chain's CDR3 is CASSNIGSTMGYTF. CDR3 bases: TGTGCCAGCAGTAACATTGGGTCGACTATGGGCTACACCTTC. The chain has TRBV27 and TRBJ1-2; no firm D call. This CDR3 has 14 amino acids. Germline lookup yields CDR1 MNHEY and CDR2 SMNVEV (reference sequence). Trimming shortened V by 5 bases and J by 8 bases, and 18 bases separated the two germline ends.

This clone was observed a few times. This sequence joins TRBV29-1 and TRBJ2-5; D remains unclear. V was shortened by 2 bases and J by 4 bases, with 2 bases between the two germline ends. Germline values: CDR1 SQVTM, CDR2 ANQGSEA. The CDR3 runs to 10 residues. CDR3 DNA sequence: TGCAGCGTTGAACTAGAGACCCAGTACTTC. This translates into CSVELETQYF.

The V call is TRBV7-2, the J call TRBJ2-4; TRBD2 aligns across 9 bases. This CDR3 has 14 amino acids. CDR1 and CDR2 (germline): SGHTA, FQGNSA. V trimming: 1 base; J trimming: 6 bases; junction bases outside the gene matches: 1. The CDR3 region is CASSLGAGGNIQYF. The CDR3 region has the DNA TGTGCCAGCAGCTTAGGAGCGGGGGGAAACATTCAGTACTTC. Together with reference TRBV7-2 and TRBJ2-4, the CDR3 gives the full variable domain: GAGVSQSPSNKVTEKGKDVELRCDPISGHTALYWYRQSLGQGLEFLIYFQGNSAPDKSGLPSDRFSAERTGGSVSTLTIQRTQQEDSAVYLCASSLGAGGNIQYFGAGTRLSVL.

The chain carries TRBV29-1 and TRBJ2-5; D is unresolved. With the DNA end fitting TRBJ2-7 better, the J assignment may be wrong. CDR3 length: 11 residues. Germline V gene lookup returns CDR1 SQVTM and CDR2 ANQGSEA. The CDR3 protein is CSALSVGEQYF. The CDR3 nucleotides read TGCAGCGCTCTTTCAGTTGGCGAGCAGTACTTC.

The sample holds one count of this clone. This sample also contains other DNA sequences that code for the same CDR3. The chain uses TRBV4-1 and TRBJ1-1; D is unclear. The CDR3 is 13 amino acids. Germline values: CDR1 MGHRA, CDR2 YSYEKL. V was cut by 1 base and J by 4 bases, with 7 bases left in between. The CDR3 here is CASSQGPITEAFF. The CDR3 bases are TGCGCCAGCAGCCAAGGGCCCATCACTGAAGCTTTCTTT.